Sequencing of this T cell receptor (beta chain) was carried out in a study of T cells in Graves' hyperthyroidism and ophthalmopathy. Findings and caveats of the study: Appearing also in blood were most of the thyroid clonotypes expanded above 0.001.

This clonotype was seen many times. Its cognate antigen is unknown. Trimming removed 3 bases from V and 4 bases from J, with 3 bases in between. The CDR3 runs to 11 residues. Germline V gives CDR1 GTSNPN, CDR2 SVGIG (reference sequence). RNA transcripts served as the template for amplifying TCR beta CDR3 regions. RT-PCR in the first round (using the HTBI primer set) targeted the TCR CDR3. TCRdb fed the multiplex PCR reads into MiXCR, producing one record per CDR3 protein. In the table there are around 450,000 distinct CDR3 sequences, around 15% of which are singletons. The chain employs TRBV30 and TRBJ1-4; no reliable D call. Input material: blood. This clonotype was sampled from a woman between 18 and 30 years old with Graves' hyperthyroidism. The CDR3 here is CAWRRNEKLFF. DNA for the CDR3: TGTGCCTGGAGGCGTAATGAAAAACTGTTTTTT.